This entry lists 3 T cell receptor beta chains sequenced from one sample in a study of CD4 T cells in relation to SARS-CoV-2 and coronaviruses. Assay used: immunoSEQ multiplex PCR; TCRdb lists only in-frame clones, some missing. This sample has 17,000 or so clones; 70% to 85% occur once, and the top ten carry 15% to 18%. For these receptors, no antigen is known. The unexposed donors gave CD4+ T cells in about 2010-2019, prior to COVID-19. Isolation of CD4+ T cells took place after less than 13 days in culture. The sequenced sample consisted of CD4+ T cells from PBMCs, cultured in vitro. These receptors all come from a human donor in good health.

This clone showed up just once. V and J are TRBV7-9 and TRBJ1-2; the D is unclear. Germline lookup yields CDR1 SEHNR and CDR2 FQNEAQ (reference sequence). This CDR3 comprises 12 residues. Trimming stripped 3 bases from V and 3 bases from J, with 5 bases between. CDR3 in DNA: TGTGCCAGCAGCTTTGGGGACTATGGCTACACCTTC. Its translation: CASSFGDYGYTF.

The CDR3 bases are TGTGCCAGCAGTTACTCGGGACAGATTGAAGCTTTCTTT. As protein: CASSYSGQIEAFF. This sequence joins TRBV6-5 and TRBJ1-1; TRBD1 matches at 7 bases. The CDR3 is 13 amino acids. Germline assignment: CDR1 MNHEY and CDR2 SVGAGI. Germline trimming cut 0 bases from V and 7 bases from J; bases unmatched to any gene: 2.

This clone has just a few counts. This rearrangement joins TRBV5-4 to TRBJ2-7, with a weak D call TRBD1 (6 bases). Germline assignment: CDR1 SGHNT and CDR2 YYREEE (reference sequence). The CDR3 covers 14 residues. The V gene lost 4 bases and the J gene lost 2 bases, with 13 bases spanning the gap. CDR3 coding DNA: TGTGCCAGCAGCAACCGGGACACGACCTACGAGCAGTACTTC. This translates into CASSNRDTTYEQYF.